The clone carrying this TCR beta chain was recorded a few times. The antigen is undetermined. This sample is part of a study of T-cell reconstitution after alpha-beta-depleted transplantation in children. Unique molecular identifiers were incorporated when the TCRbeta library was constructed. TCRdb re-analysed the PCR reads in MiXCR, keeping a single row per CDR3 protein. The sample includes about 250,000 distinct CDR3 sequences, roughly 25% of them seen just once. Study-wide findings and caveats: Reportedly, only several hundred clones from non-depleted graft cells drove alpha-beta T-cell counts at about two months.

This clonotype originated in a female patient aged 2-15 years who had a stem cell transplant for congenital amegakaryocytic thrombocytopenia, so the T cells may come from the graft donor. Sequenced material: PBMCs, mostly from graft donor cells, taken 360 days after TCRalphabeta/CD19-depleted stem cell transplant.

CDR3 amino acids: CASSLIERFGELFF. The CDR3 nucleotides read TGTGCCAGCAGCCTAATCGAACGGTTCGGGGAGCTGTTTTTT. The chain is built from TRBV7-2 and TRBJ2-2; D remains unclear. The CDR3 sequence is 14 residues long. Trimming removed 5 bases at V and 7 bases at J, with 14 bases between. Germline V gene lookup returns CDR1 SGHTA and CDR2 FQGNSA.